This is a list of T cell receptor beta chains from one sample in a study of CD8+ T cells in alopecia areata. This table comes from immunoSEQ multiplex PCR, and its TCRdb copy is limited to in-frame clones, with some not included. The sample lists 110,000 to 150,000 clones, 45% to 60% occurring once. Sequencing was performed on CD4+ T cells sorted from blood, taken at week 0. All receptors derive from a human donor with alopecia areata. CDR3s include the opening cysteine and the closing phenylalanine or tryptophan. A D gene is named only where the DNA matches it firmly. Clone sizes are given selectively: once, few, many, or a class where the clone is expanded.

D gene,V gene,J gene,clone size,CDR3 protein,CDR3 DNA
-,TRBV11-2,TRBJ2-7,-,CASSQTEYEQYF,TGTGCCAGCAGCCAGACAGAATACGAGCAGTACTTC
-,TRBV18,TRBJ2-7,-,CASSAGTGSYEQYF,TGTGCCAGCTCTGCCGGGACGGGCTCCTACGAGCAGTACTTC
TRBD2,TRBV27,TRBJ2-7,-,CASSSGLAATSYEQYF,TGTGCCAGCAGTTCGGGACTAGCGGCGACCTCCTACGAGCAGTACTTC
TRBD2,TRBV13,TRBJ2-7,-,CASTQRGLAGHHEQYF,TGTGCCAGCACTCAACGGGGGCTAGCGGGACACCACGAGCAGTACTTC
TRBD1,TRBV4-1,TRBJ2-7,-,CASSFPGQGRYEQYF,TGCGCCAGCAGCTTTCCGGGACAGGGGAGATACGAGCAGTACTTC
-,TRBV5-1,TRBJ1-4,few,CASSLNTGNEKLFF,TGCGCCAGCAGCTTAAACACTGGAAATGAAAAACTGTTTTTT
-,TRBV30,TRBJ1-4,once,CAWSPGGLNEKLFF,TGTGCCTGGAGCCCCGGGGGCCTTAATGAAAAACTGTTTTTT
TRBD2,TRBV29-1,TRBJ2-3,few,CSVPPLSGRNTDTQYF,TGCAGCGTGCCCCCTTTGAGCGGGAGAAACACAGATACGCAGTATTTT
TRBD2,TRBV29-1,TRBJ2-1,few,CSVEDGLDSYEQFF,TGCAGCGTTGAAGACGGACTAGACTCCTATGAGCAGTTCTTC
-,TRBV29-1,TRBJ2-7,few,CSVLSHGAYEQYF,TGCAGCGTTCTCAGCCACGGAGCCTACGAGCAGTACTTC
TRBD1,TRBV7-9,TRBJ2-7,-,CASSWTGGAYEQYF,TGTGCCAGCAGTTGGACAGGGGGCGCCTACGAGCAGTACTTC
-,TRBV29-1,TRBJ2-1,-,CSARVGNEQFF,TGCAGCGCCAGGGTGGGGAATGAGCAGTTCTTC
-,TRBV11-2,TRBJ2-1,-,CASSPLANSYNEQFF,TGTGCCAGCAGCCCTCTAGCGAACTCCTACAATGAGCAGTTCTTC
-,TRBV5-1,TRBJ1-1,-,CASSLVKNTEAFF,TGCGCCAGCAGCTTGGTGAAGAACACTGAAGCTTTCTTT
-,TRBV25-1,TRBJ1-1,-,CASSGAANTEAFF,TGTGCCAGCAGTGGGGCAGCGAACACTGAAGCTTTCTTT
-,TRBV4-3,TRBJ1-1,-,CASSPNGHRAEAFF,TGCGCCAGCAGCCCAAACGGACATCGGGCTGAAGCTTTCTTT
-,TRBV10-1,TRBJ2-1,few,CASRRASHNEQFF,TGCGCCAGCAGGCGTGCCTCCCACAATGAGCAGTTCTTC
-,TRBV30,TRBJ1-1,-,CAWRAPRAEAFF,TGTGCCTGGAGAGCGCCGAGGGCTGAAGCTTTCTTT
TRBD2,TRBV6-7,TRBJ2-7,-,CASRLAGRQHYYEQYF,TGTGCCAGCAGACTAGCGGGCCGTCAGCATTACTACGAGCAGTACTTC
TRBD2,TRBV4-2,TRBJ2-5,-,CASSQGTGGETQYF,TGTGCCAGCAGCCAAGGTACGGGAGGAGAGACCCAGTACTTC
-,TRBV5-1,TRBJ2-1,few,CASSLPPGLPYNEQFF,TGCGCCAGCAGCTTACCTCCAGGGTTGCCCTACAATGAGCAGTTCTTC
TRBD2,TRBV28,TRBJ2-7,-,CASTSGGSHYEQYF,TGTGCCAGCACCTCGGGCGGGAGCCACTACGAGCAGTACTTC
TRBD2,TRBV4-3,TRBJ2-3,-,CASSHGTGSGRITDTQYF,TGCGCCAGCAGCCATGGGACAGGTAGCGGGAGGATCACAGATACGCAGTATTTT
-,TRBV18,TRBJ2-2,many,CASSPLVNTGELFF,TGTGCCAGCTCACCACTAGTTAACACCGGGGAGCTGTTTTTT
-,TRBV28,TRBJ1-5,-,CASSPTLLVPQHF,TGTGCCAGCAGTCCGACTCTTCTGGTGCCCCAGCATTTT
-,TRBV5-1,TRBJ1-1,-,CASSLVQGTEAFF,TGCGCCAGCAGCTTGGTGCAGGGAACTGAAGCTTTCTTT
-,TRBV6-1,TRBJ2-7,-,CASRDPSYYEQYF,TGTGCCAGCAGAGACCCGTCCTACTACGAGCAGTACTTC
-,TRBV13,TRBJ2-3,-,CASSRSYVVATDTQYF,TGTGCCAGCAGCCGCTCTTACGTTGTTGCGACGGATACGCAGTATTTT
-,TRBV7-2,TRBJ2-7,-,CASSLVQGSSYEQYF,TGTGCCAGCAGCTTAGTGCAGGGTAGCTCCTACGAGCAGTACTTC
TRBD1,TRBV18,TRBJ1-2,-,CASSSGTVYGYTF,TGTGCCAGCTCTTCCGGGACAGTTTATGGCTACACCTTC
-,TRBV6-5,TRBJ2-4,-,CASSPDKGKNIQYF,TGTGCCAGCAGCCCCGACAAAGGCAAAAACATTCAGTACTTC
-,TRBV7-8,TRBJ1-1,-,CASSLYRLGAEAFF,TGTGCCAGCAGCCTTTACAGGCTCGGGGCTGAAGCTTTCTTT
TRBD2,TRBV29-1,TRBJ2-5,once,CSVTTSGGQETQYF,TGCAGCGTTACGACTAGCGGAGGGCAAGAGACCCAGTACTTC